This T cell receptor (beta chain) was obtained from a study of OX40 agonist ivuxolimab in advanced cancers. The study in broad terms: Ivuxolimab was an agonistic, fully human IgG2 monoclonal antibody directed against OX40 (CD134), a costimulatory receptor. Intravenous ivuxolimab was administered to patients every 2 weeks at six dose levels: 0.01, 0.1, 0.3, 1.5, 3 and 10 mg/kg. Of the approximately 50 dose-escalation patients, hepatocellular carcinoma was present in around 20, melanoma in roughly 15, renal cell carcinoma in 9 and head and neck cancer in 9. In the dose-escalation cohort, 65% to 85% of patients were male, and the mean age was approximately 60 years with a range of roughly 23 to 79. Prior anti-PD-1, anti-PD-L1 or anti-CTLA-4 therapy was permitted, and checkpoint inhibitors had been received by around 39% of dose-escalation patients. Partial responses occurred in three dose-escalation patients, of whom one had hepatocellular carcinoma and two had cutaneous melanoma. The purpose of peripheral TCRbeta sequencing was to test whether ivuxolimab changed TCR sequence diversity and led to clonal T-cell expansion. The paper reports the monotherapy dose-escalation portion (N of about 50 patients) of the phase I ivuxolimab trial. The full study reports these points: The antigen specificity of the clonally expanded peripheral T cells was not determined. Low levels of normalized T-cell clonal expansion were also seen in some patients who did not respond. At doses from 0.1 to 3.0 mg/kg, clonal expansion was seen in both CD4+ and CD8+ blood T cells between baseline and week 6. Partial responders in the 0.1-3.0 mg/kg groups had among the lowest normalized peripheral clonal expansion, especially among CD8+ T cells. After ivuxolimab, more expanded clones were found on average in CD8+ T cells than in CD4+ T cells.

For sequencing of the TCRbeta CDR3 region, genomic DNA was extracted from the sorted cells. TCRbeta CDR3 regions were sequenced using the immunoSEQ Assay. Imported from immuneACCESS, the table was reduced by TCRdb to in-frame sequences with V and J called. These copies leave out some clones; in studies compared against another copy, an unresolved V gene accounts for under half, and the cause of the remainder is not known. The sample has 25,000 to 30,000 clones on record, roughly 87% of them singletons. Roughly 15% of the sample is in the top ten clones. The trial excluded patients who had a history of autoimmune disease or who were on systemic immunosuppression. Peripheral blood for TCR sequencing was collected from all dose cohorts at baseline, on cycle 4 day 1, and on cycle 7 day 1. The samples were taken from a phase I, first-in-human, multicenter, open-label dose-escalation trial of ivuxolimab. Adults with locally advanced or metastatic melanoma, renal cell carcinoma, hepatocellular carcinoma or head and neck squamous cell carcinoma were enrolled in the trial. Before TCR sequencing, CD4+ T cells and CD8+ T cells were sorted from peripheral blood as separate populations.

Deletion took 4 bases off V and 0 bases off J, with a span of 7 bases between the germline ends. The germline V gene gives CDR1 as SGHRS and CDR2 as YFSETQ. Taken from cysteine to phenylalanine, the CDR3 has 13 residues. Only the CDR3 portion is preserved as DNA: 39 bases, with reading frame beginning at the first base. With regard to this clone: What antigen it recognizes has not been identified. The record has no base qualities; no much larger clone is one base away.

This specimen was CD4+ or CD8+ T cells sorted from blood, taken in a trial of the OX40 agonist ivuxolimab. The receptor comes from an adult with an advanced solid tumor such as melanoma, head and neck, liver or kidney cancer. The V and J segments used are TRBV5-1 and TRBJ2-5; tentative D gene TRBD2, with 6 bases matching. The CDR3 here reads CASSRDYQETQYF. In nucleotides, the sequence is TGCGCCAGCAGCAGGGACTACCAAGAGACCCAGTACTTC.